The 32 T cell receptor beta chains below were found in one sample sequenced in a study of molecular identifiers for immune sequencing clone quantification. TCRdb re-analysed the PCR reads in MiXCR, keeping a single row per CDR3 protein. The table has approximately 550,000 distinct CDR3 sequences, roughly 24% seen once; the top ten hold around 0.8%. Material: naive CD8+ T cells from blood, with Jurkat cell RNA spiked in. The sample's subset: FACS-sorted CD8+CD4-CCR7+CD45RA+ naive T cells. These receptor sequences come from a human donor in good health. Some libraries in this study had Jurkat cell RNA spiked in.

A remark on this clonotype: One base away lies a much larger clone, so this may be a sequencing read error. This rearrangement joins TRBV18 to TRBJ1-5; TRBD1 might be the D (5 bases). This CDR3 has 14 amino acids. From germline, CDR1 is KGHSH and CDR2 LQKENI. Written as DNA, the CDR3 is TGTGCCAGCTCACCAACTTCGGACAATCAGCCCCCGCATTTT. This gives the protein CASSPTSDNQPPHF.

This clonotype was recorded many times. The genes are TRBV4-1 and TRBJ1-5; D unresolved. Trimming took off 4 bases at V and 3 bases at J, with 10 bases between the two ends. This CDR3 region has 14 residues. Germline assignment: CDR1 MGHRA and CDR2 YSYEKL. As DNA, the CDR3 is TGCGCCAGCAGCCCCTGGGCAGACAATCAGCCCCAGCATTTT. It translates to CASSPWADNQPQHF.

This clonotype was picked up many times. The rearrangement links TRBV7-2 to TRBJ2-2; TRBD2 matches 10 bases. Germline-derived CDR1 and CDR2 are SGHTA and FQGNSA. Trimming cost V 0 bases and J 7 bases; bases outside gene matches: 2. The length of the CDR3 is 15 residues. The DNA for the CDR3 is TGTGCCAGCAGCTTAGCCCTAGCGGGGGTCGGGGAGCTGTTTTTT. This encodes CASSLALAGVGELFF.

This clonotype was found many times. The V call is TRBV7-8, the J call TRBJ1-6; D may be TRBD1 (6 bases). Germline V gene sequence: CDR1 SGHVS, CDR2 FQNEAQ. Trimming pared 5 bases from V and 7 bases from J, leaving 12 bases between. CDR3 size: 14 residues. As DNA, the CDR3 is TGTGCCAGCAGCCGGAGGGGGGTGAATTCACCCCTCCACTTT. This codes for CASSRRGVNSPLHF.

This clonotype was detected only a few times. This chain connects TRBV28 to TRBJ2-3; no definite D call. V lost 7 bases and J 3 bases, leaving 17 bases between the germline ends. Germline CDR1 MDHEN, CDR2 SYDVKM. The CDR3 sequence is 15 residues long. The CDR3 reads CASTRVAEGTDTQYF. For the CDR3, the DNA is TGTGCCAGCACTCGGGTGGCCGAAGGGACAGATACGCAGTATTTT.

This clonotype was seen ten or more times. The chain recombines TRBV4-3 with TRBJ2-1, with D unresolved. Germline V CDR1 and CDR2: LGHNA, YSLEER. V lost 0 bases and J 0 bases, leaving 15 bases between the germline ends. The CDR3 covers 18 residues. CDR3 region: CASSQDLNGLSSYNEQFF. CDR3 bases: TGCGCCAGCAGCCAAGATTTGAACGGGCTAAGCTCCTACAATGAGCAGTTCTTC.

Remarks on this clonotype: Compared with germline, one end of the junction differs, possibly owing to a read error. The rearrangement joins TRBV5-3 to TRBJ2-7; either TRBD1 or TRBD2 may fit D (5 bases each). TRBV5-3 is assigned to the ORF class and has an uncertain function. The length of the CDR3 is 16 residues. CDR3 DNA sequence: TGTGCCAGCAGCTGGGGCTGGGGGTCAAGCTCCTACGAGCAGTACTTC. It codes for CASSWGWGSSSYEQYF.

J is TRBJ2-5 and V is TRBV7-9, with 8 bases that match TRBD2. This CDR3 is 14 amino acids long. J was trimmed by 5 bases and V by 5 bases; bases with no gene match: 7. Germline loops: CDR1 SEHNR, CDR2 FQNEAQ (reference sequence). This CDR3 is CASSATSGEETQYF. The CDR3 DNA reads TGTGCCAGCAGCGCCACTAGCGGTGAGGAGACCCAGTACTTC.

This clonotype has a handful of counts. This chain connects TRBV20-1 to TRBJ2-7; D uncertain. V shed 4 bases and J shed 3 bases, with 7 bases lying between them. The CDR3 has 11 residues. Germline CDR1 DFQATT, CDR2 SNEGSKA (reference sequence). CDR3 loop: CSANTVYEQYF. The CDR3 DNA follows: TGCAGTGCTAATACAGTCTACGAGCAGTACTTC.

This clonotype has a handful of counts. The chain combines TRBV6-5 with TRBJ1-1; D is perhaps TRBD1 (6 bases). There are 12 residues in the CDR3. CDR1 and CDR2 from the germline V gene are MNHEY and SVGAGI. V shed 2 bases and J shed 8 bases, with 9 bases lying between them. CDR3 bases: TGTGCCAGCAGTTACGGGACAAGGGAAGCTTTCTTT. Its protein is CASSYGTREAFF.

This rearrangement joins TRBV6-6 to TRBJ1-2, with unresolved D. The CDR3 loop spans 15 amino acids. V lost 4 bases, J lost 0 bases, and 12 bases lay in between. Germline-derived CDR1 and CDR2 are MNHNY and SVGAGI (reference sequence). The CDR3 protein is CASSSEMWANYGYTF. DNA of the CDR3: TGTGCCAGCAGTTCAGAGATGTGGGCTAACTATGGCTACACCTTC.

The chain employs TRBV24-1 and TRBJ1-1, with D tentatively TRBD1 (5 bases). There are 14 residues in the CDR3. Trimming removed 4 bases from V and 4 bases from J, with 12 bases in between. Germline V gene lookup returns CDR1 KGHDR and CDR2 SFDVKD. In DNA form, the CDR3 reads TGTGCCACCAGTGAAGGACGGGGGGGCACTGAAGCTTTCTTT. As protein: CATSEGRGGTEAFF.

Many counts were recorded for this clonotype. This chain uses TRBV7-9 with TRBJ1-5; 7 bases are shared with TRBD1. This CDR3 has 14 amino acids. Germline CDR1 reads SEHNR; CDR2 reads FQNEAQ (reference sequence). After removal of 6 bases from V and 3 bases from J, the junction contained 5 bases not matched to a gene. CDR3 DNA sequence: TGTGCCAGCAGTTCGACAGGGTCCAATCAGCCCCAGCATTTT. Translation gives CASSSTGSNQPQHF. Full variable domain (missing parts from reference TRBV7-9 and TRBJ1-5): DTGVSQNPRHKITKRGQNVTFRCDPISEHNRLYWYRQTLGQGPEFLTYFQNEAQLEKSRLLSDRFSAERPKGSFSTLEIQRTEQGDSAMYLCASSSTGSNQPQHFGDGTRLSIL.

This clonotype was found many times. This chain connects TRBV7-8 to TRBJ2-7; TRBD1 matches 8 bases. This CDR3 region has 13 residues. Germline V gives CDR1 SGHVS, CDR2 FQNEAQ. V shed 5 bases and J 2 bases; nucleotides not matched to a gene: 2. The CDR3 DNA follows: TGTGCCAGCAGCCGCAGGGGGCCCTACGAGCAGTACTTC. This codes for CASSRRGPYEQYF.

Note on this clonotype: Possible read error: a much larger clone is one base away. Lacking the conserved final phenylalanine or tryptophan, this CDR3 likely reflects a read error. V and J are TRBV29-1 and TRBJ1-1; no reliable D call. CDR1 is SQVTM and CDR2 is ANQGSEA in the germline V gene. The CDR3 totals 13 residues. The V gene lost 4 bases and the J gene lost 0 bases, with 9 bases spanning the gap. The chain's CDR3 is CSVGHGMNTEAFL. The CDR3 nucleotides are TGCAGCGTTGGTCACGGGATGAACACTGAAGCTTTCTTA.

Remarks on this clonotype: An end of the junction does not agree with germline; a read error may underlie this. The CDR3 DNA follows: TGTGCCAGCAGCTCCCAGGGTGTCCCCTACAGTGAGCAGTTCTTC. Its translation: CASSSQGVPYSEQFF. V and J are TRBV13 and TRBJ2-1; the D gene is possibly TRBD1 (5 bases). This CDR3 region has 15 residues. In germline, CDR1 is PRHDT, CDR2 FYEKMQ (reference sequence). Drawing the rest from reference TRBV13 and TRBJ2-1, the complete variable domain is AAGVIQSPRHLIKEKRETATLKCYPIPRHDTVYWYQQGPGQDPQFLISFYEKMQSDKGSIPDRFSAQQFSDYHSELNMSSLELGDSALYFCASSSQGVPYSEQFFGPGTRLTVL.

The gene calls are TRBV20-1 and TRBJ2-1, with 7 bases matching TRBD1. This CDR3 region has 13 residues. V dropped 4 bases and J dropped 7; count of bases not matched to a gene: 7. CDR1 is DFQATT, CDR2 SNEGSKA, per germline (reference sequence). The CDR3, as DNA: TGCAGTGCTATTGGGACAGACCATAATGAGCAGTTCTTC. It is translated as CSAIGTDHNEQFF.

The table lists this clonotype with many counts. CDR3 nucleotide sequence: TGTGCCAGCACCACAAGGGGACTCTATACGCAGTATTTT. The encoded protein is CASTTRGLYTQYF. The chain couples TRBV2 to TRBJ2-3; a possible D gene is TRBD2 (6 bases). Germline V gene lookup returns CDR1 SNHLY and CDR2 FYNNEI. V gave up 7 bases and J gave up 7 bases, with 15 bases separating them. This CDR3 has 13 amino acids.

The table lists this clonotype with a few counts. The chain combines TRBV28 with TRBJ2-5, with D possibly being TRBD1 (5 bases). CDR1 and CDR2 (germline): MDHEN, SYDVKM. V lost 5 bases, J lost 5 bases, and 15 bases lay in between. The CDR3 has 14 residues. DNA for the CDR3: TGTGCCAGCAGTCCCCGCAGGGAAGGGGAGACCCAGTACTTC. Its translation: CASSPRREGETQYF.

This chain uses TRBV21-1 with TRBJ1-2. TRBV21-1 is noted as a pseudogene. The CDR3 loop spans 14 amino acids. CDR3: CASSKRTVNYGYTF. CDR3 bases: TGTGCCAGCAGCAAAAGGACAGTTAACTATGGCTACACCTTC.

A few counts support this clonotype. The CDR3 sequence: CAWKWPIGLAGDTGELFF. CDR3 DNA: TGTGCCTGGAAGTGGCCAATAGGGCTAGCGGGAGACACCGGGGAGCTGTTTTTT. The rearrangement joins TRBV30 to TRBJ2-2, with 10 bases that match TRBD2. V dropped 4 bases and J dropped 3; count of bases not matched to a gene: 14. The CDR3 loop spans 18 amino acids. Germline-derived CDR1 and CDR2 are GTSNPN and SVGIG (reference sequence).

This chain joins TRBV12-5 and TRBJ2-1; 7 bases align to TRBD1. Germline V gene sequence: CDR1 LGHNT, CDR2 FRNRAP. The CDR3 covers 16 residues. V lost 5 bases and J lost 0; bases outside the gene matches: 7. In DNA, the CDR3 is TGTGCTAGTGGTCCGACGACAGGGAGCTCCTACAATGAGCAGTTCTTC. It is translated as CASGPTTGSSYNEQFF.

The genes are TRBV4-3 and TRBJ2-5; the D is unclear. CDR3 length: 15 amino acids. From germline, CDR1 is LGHNA and CDR2 YSLEER. Trimming left V 0 bases short and J 0 bases short, with 8 bases between. CDR3 protein: CASSQDRWDQETQYF. The CDR3 DNA is TGCGCCAGCAGCCAAGATCGGTGGGACCAAGAGACCCAGTACTTC.

There are a few counts of this clonotype. The V gene is TRBV30, the J gene TRBJ1-1, with D maybe TRBD1 (5 bases). Germline lookup yields CDR1 GTSNPN and CDR2 SVGIG (reference sequence). There are 12 residues in the CDR3. Trimming removed 7 bases at V and 2 bases at J, with 11 bases between. The CDR3 DNA reads as TGTGCCTACGACAGCCTTAACACTGAAGCTTTCTTT. The encoded protein is CAYDSLNTEAFF.

Concerning this clonotype itself: Given a much more abundant clone one base away, this may be a read error. This chain uses TRBV28 with TRBJ1-1, with 9 bases that match TRBD1. Germline CDR1 and CDR2: MDHEN and SYDVKM. The CDR3 runs 17 residues. The J segment lost 6 bases and the V segment lost 5 bases, leaving 16 bases of the junction unmatched. The CDR3 is CASSLRQGVIPLAEAFF. CDR3 nucleotides: TGTGCCAGCAGTCTCCGACAGGGGGTGATCCCTCTCGCTGAAGCTTTCTTT.

This clonotype was observed many times. The chain combines TRBV7-9 with TRBJ2-7, with D unclear. V was trimmed by 1 base and J by 5 bases, leaving 6 bases between them. Per germline, CDR1 SEHNR and CDR2 FQNEAQ (reference sequence). The CDR3 sequence is 12 residues long. The CDR3 DNA reads TGTGCCAGCAGCTTAGGGCAGGACGAGCAGTACTTC. Translation: CASSLGQDEQYF. Variable domain in full (rest from reference TRBV7-9 and TRBJ2-7): DTGVSQNPRHKITKRGQNVTFRCDPISEHNRLYWYRQTLGQGPEFLTYFQNEAQLEKSRLLSDRFSAERPKGSFSTLEIQRTEQGDSAMYLCASSLGQDEQYFGPGTRLTVT.

The rearrangement uses TRBV19 and TRBJ2-1, with a tentative D call TRBD2 (7 bases). Germline-derived CDR1 and CDR2 are LNHDA and SQIVND (reference sequence). The CDR3 contains 14 residues. V was cut by 3 bases and J by 9 bases, with 15 bases left in between. The CDR3 nucleotides are TGTGCCAGTAGTATGGGGGGGGCTACTTTTGAGCAGTTCTTC. Protein product: CASSMGGATFEQFF.

The rearrangement joins TRBV29-1 to TRBJ2-7; 9 nucleotides match TRBD1. Trimming took 3 bases from V and 2 from J; bases not matched to a gene: 8. The CDR3 runs 15 residues. The V gene's germline CDR1 is SQVTM and CDR2 ANQGSEA. The CDR3: CSVDMGQGYTYEQYF. CDR3 nucleotides: TGCAGCGTTGACATGGGACAGGGATATACCTACGAGCAGTACTTC.

This clonotype occurred many times. The chain combines TRBV5-4 with TRBJ2-5; possible D gene TRBD2, 5 bases. The CDR3 contains 14 residues. V shed 0 bases and J shed 2 bases, with 8 bases lying between them. The germline V gene has CDR1 SGHNT and CDR2 YYREEE (reference sequence). CDR3 coding DNA: TGTGCCAGCAGCTTGGTCGGGGATCAAGAGACCCAGTACTTC. Translated: CASSLVGDQETQYF.

This clonotype showed up just a few times. The rearrangement joins TRBV24-1 to TRBJ2-7; TRBD1 is a possible D gene (6 bases). Germline V CDR1 and CDR2: KGHDR, SFDVKD. The germline V and J ends were trimmed by 3 bases and 7 bases, with 12 bases remaining between them. This CDR3 is built from 13 residues. CDR3: CATSDNTGLEQYF. Written as DNA, the CDR3 is TGTGCCACCAGTGATAATACAGGGCTGGAGCAGTACTTC.

V is TRBV5-1 and J is TRBJ1-1; a possible D gene is TRBD1 (6 bases). Trimming removed 2 bases from V and 4 bases from J, with 15 bases in between. The CDR3 consists of 15 residues. Germline CDR1 and CDR2: SGHRS and YFSETQ. The CDR3 sequence is CASSFVNRESTEAFF. The DNA for the CDR3 is TGCGCCAGCAGCTTCGTAAACAGGGAAAGCACTGAAGCTTTCTTT.

The chain employs TRBV7-9 and TRBJ2-1; TRBD2 agrees at 13 bases. The ends lost 4 bases at V and 8 bases at J; junction bases unmatched: 5. The germline gives CDR1 SEHNR, CDR2 FQNEAQ (reference sequence). CDR3 size: 15 residues. The CDR3 is CASSSPGLAGHEQFF. CDR3 coding DNA: TGTGCCAGCAGCTCGCCGGGACTAGCGGGACATGAGCAGTTCTTC.